This T cell receptor beta chain was retrieved from a study of vaccination and CD4 T cells after COVID-19. V was clipped by 5 bases and J by 2 bases, with 9 bases between them. This CDR3 contains 13 residues. This clonotype was counted between two and nine times. The antigen is not known. Overall study findings and caveats: 304 of 307 vaccine-specific clones from convalescent patients were spike mono-reactive.

The treatment: 10-day PBMC culture with coronavirus spike peptide pools or control peptides (ViraFEST assay). Prior to the COVID-19 pandemic (2011-2018), the unexposed donor's CD4+ T cells were collected. Unexposed donors' CD4+ T cells were tested against SARS-CoV-2 S/N and four cold-coronavirus spikes when cell numbers allowed. Sequencing of the DNA from cultured CD4+ T cells was carried out with the Oncomine TCR Beta short-read assay. Genomic DNA was extracted from cultured CD4+ T cells. TCRdb passed the PCR reads through MiXCR, listing each CDR3 protein once. Of 7,500 to 9,000 distinct CDR3 sequences in the sample, over 35% are singletons; the top ten hold around 15%.

This chain connects TRBV12-3 or TRBV12-4 to TRBJ1-1; D is undetermined. Sequencing was performed on CD4+ T cells from blood, cultured in vitro. The clonotype was recovered from a human donor in good health. The CDR3 DNA is TGTGCCAGCAGTCTCTACAGTAACACTGAAGCTTTCTTT. It encodes CASSLYSNTEAFF.